This T cell receptor (beta chain) derives from a study of blood T cell repertoires in COVID-19. Residents of about 25 US areas, aged about 18 to 100 years, made up the participants. Two consecutive negative NP/OP PCR tests, clearance, or resolved symptoms defined Cohort 3 recovery. The CDR3 extends over 11 amino acids. CDR1 and CDR2 from the germline V gene are MNHEY and SVGAGI. V gave up 7 bases and J gave up 4 bases, with 7 bases separating them. Original analysis: Reference gene primer amplification yielded estimated nucleated cell counts. Libraries were prepared by immunoSEQ multiplex PCR; TCRdb keeps only in-frame clonotypes and omits some of them. V and J calls and clone size are given by that table; D and trimming were obtained from the DNA. In the table there are approximately 150,000 clones, approximately 82% of which are singletons.

Input material: PBMCs or T cells enriched from blood (not recorded which). The V and J genes are TRBV6-5 and TRBJ1-1; no clear D. The receptor was isolated from a man in his 60s who had recovered from COVID-19. The CDR3 DNA sequence: TGTGCCAGCATACGTAGCACTGAAGCTTTCTTT. Translated: CASIRSTEAFF.